Listed below are T cell receptor beta chains from one sample, sequenced in a study of cytomegalovirus exposure and HLA in healthy donors. The protocol was immunoSEQ multiplex PCR, while the TCRdb copy is restricted to in-frame clones and leaves out a portion. The sample holds about 180,000 clones, more than 75% seen once. Material for sequencing was PBMCs. These receptors were collected from a woman aged 25 to 39 in good health and CMV-seropositive. Each CDR3 is given with its conserved first and last residue. Each record gives: clone size, J gene, CDR3 length, V gene, CDR3 protein. Clone size appears in some rows only: once, few, many, or a class for an expanded clone.

clone size: .; J gene: TRBJ1-6; CDR3 length: 14; V gene: TRBV30; CDR3 protein: CAWSVVQGGSPLHF
clone size: .; J gene: TRBJ2-5; CDR3 length: 16; V gene: TRBV2; CDR3 protein: CASSGLLGAGRETQYF
clone size: .; J gene: TRBJ1-4; CDR3 length: 14; V gene: TRBV7-6; CDR3 protein: CASSLGQGDEKLFF
clone size: .; J gene: TRBJ2-1; CDR3 length: 15; V gene: TRBV19; CDR3 protein: CASRGTHSSYNEQFF
clone size: .; J gene: TRBJ2-1; CDR3 length: 17; V gene: TRBV6-4; CDR3 protein: CASSDSPPGRGSNEQFF
clone size: once; J gene: TRBJ2-7; CDR3 length: 14; V gene: TRBV5-4; CDR3 protein: CASSLGGSSYEQYF
clone size: .; J gene: TRBJ1-1; CDR3 length: 17; V gene: TRBV9; CDR3 protein: CASSVGGRGPGATEAFF
clone size: .; J gene: TRBJ1-2; CDR3 length: 13; V gene: TRBV28; CDR3 protein: CASSSIDRGGYTF
clone size: .; J gene: TRBJ2-1; CDR3 length: 15; V gene: TRBV4-1; CDR3 protein: CASSQLAGVYNEQFF
clone size: once; J gene: TRBJ2-2; CDR3 length: 13; V gene: TRBV10-3; CDR3 protein: CAIGTTGTGELFF
clone size: .; J gene: TRBJ1-2; CDR3 length: 14; V gene: TRBV5-1; CDR3 protein: CASSLDPDSYGYTF
clone size: few; J gene: TRBJ2-1; CDR3 length: 16; V gene: TRBV9; CDR3 protein: CASSTRGQGTYNEQFF
clone size: few; J gene: TRBJ1-5; CDR3 length: 18; V gene: TRBV21-1; CDR3 protein: CASSKRRRTGGINQPQHF
clone size: .; J gene: TRBJ2-5; CDR3 length: 16; V gene: TRBV4-3; CDR3 protein: CASSQDEAGGQGTQYF
clone size: .; J gene: TRBJ2-7; CDR3 length: 17; V gene: TRBV4-3; CDR3 protein: CASSQAVGRTSDYEQYF
clone size: .; J gene: TRBJ1-6; CDR3 length: 16; V gene: TRBV5-6; CDR3 protein: CASNPREGGPNSPLHF
clone size: .; J gene: TRBJ1-2; CDR3 length: 15; V gene: TRBV2; CDR3 protein: CASSEARGVTYGYTF
clone size: few; J gene: TRBJ1-3; CDR3 length: 15; V gene: TRBV7-3; CDR3 protein: CASSLSGAPGNTIYF
clone size: once; J gene: TRBJ1-5; CDR3 length: 14; V gene: TRBV13; CDR3 protein: CASSSRQGNQPQHF
clone size: .; J gene: TRBJ1-5; CDR3 length: 14; V gene: TRBV7-2; CDR3 protein: CASSLETGMKPQHF
clone size: .; J gene: TRBJ2-3; CDR3 length: 17; V gene: TRBV11-3; CDR3 protein: CASSFGSGGGAPDTQYF
clone size: once; J gene: TRBJ2-3; CDR3 length: 17; V gene: TRBV9; CDR3 protein: CASSTTTGGKSTDTQYF
clone size: .; J gene: TRBJ2-1; CDR3 length: 12; V gene: TRBV7-2; CDR3 protein: CASSSLANEQFF
clone size: .; J gene: TRBJ2-1; CDR3 length: 16; V gene: TRBV4-1; CDR3 protein: CASSQDTAVSYNEQFF
clone size: .; J gene: TRBJ1-2; CDR3 length: 14; V gene: TRBV6-5; CDR3 protein: CASSRTGTERGYTF
clone size: few; J gene: TRBJ2-3; CDR3 length: 15; V gene: TRBV15; CDR3 protein: CATSQGGQGTDTQYF
clone size: .; J gene: TRBJ2-7; CDR3 length: 15; V gene: TRBV7-9; CDR3 protein: CASSTNTGTGNEQYF
clone size: .; J gene: .; CDR3 length: 16; V gene: TRBV6-6; CDR3 protein: CAGGGGLSRPGYEQYF
clone size: few; J gene: TRBJ1-2; CDR3 length: 13; V gene: TRBV6-6; CDR3 protein: CASRVTGGDGYTF
clone size: few; J gene: TRBJ1-2; CDR3 length: 12; V gene: TRBV28; CDR3 protein: CASSTGGHGYTF
clone size: .; J gene: TRBJ2-1; CDR3 length: 15; V gene: TRBV11-2; CDR3 protein: CASSLGQSIYNEQFF
clone size: .; J gene: TRBJ1-5; CDR3 length: 12; V gene: TRBV7-9; CDR3 protein: CASSLGQKPQHF
clone size: .; J gene: TRBJ2-1; CDR3 length: 17; V gene: TRBV7-9; CDR3 protein: CASSLARGGVSYNEQFF
clone size: .; J gene: TRBJ2-3; CDR3 length: 16; V gene: TRBV13; CDR3 protein: CASSFKEGGATDTQYF
clone size: once; J gene: TRBJ1-2; CDR3 length: 16; V gene: TRBV5-5; CDR3 protein: CASSLDEALSNYGYTF
clone size: once; J gene: TRBJ2-5; CDR3 length: 15; V gene: TRBV6-5; CDR3 protein: CASSPSGGVMETQYF
clone size: .; J gene: TRBJ1-1; CDR3 length: 16; V gene: TRBV4-3; CDR3 protein: CASSQGDRAAGTEAFF